This TCR beta chain stems from a study of early T cells in non-severe SARS-CoV-2 infection. The CDR3 extends over 12 amino acids. Per germline, CDR1 LNHNV and CDR2 YYDKDF (reference sequence). The V end lost 0 bases, the J end lost 7 bases, and 4 bases lay between the germline ends. In TCRdb, the 5' RACE reads were re-called with MiXCR into one record per CDR3 protein. This sample has more than 25,000 distinct CDR3 sequences; 5.3% occur once, and the top ten carry around 4.5%. This clonotype has at least ten counts. The sequencing input was whole blood. This sequence originates from an adult who was a healthcare worker with PCR-confirmed SARS-CoV-2 infection or an uninfected control (not recorded which). The V gene is TRBV15, the J gene TRBJ1-5; D remains unclear. CDR3 residues: CATSRDQQPQHF. The CDR3 DNA follows: TGTGCCACCAGCAGAGACCAACAGCCCCAGCATTTT.